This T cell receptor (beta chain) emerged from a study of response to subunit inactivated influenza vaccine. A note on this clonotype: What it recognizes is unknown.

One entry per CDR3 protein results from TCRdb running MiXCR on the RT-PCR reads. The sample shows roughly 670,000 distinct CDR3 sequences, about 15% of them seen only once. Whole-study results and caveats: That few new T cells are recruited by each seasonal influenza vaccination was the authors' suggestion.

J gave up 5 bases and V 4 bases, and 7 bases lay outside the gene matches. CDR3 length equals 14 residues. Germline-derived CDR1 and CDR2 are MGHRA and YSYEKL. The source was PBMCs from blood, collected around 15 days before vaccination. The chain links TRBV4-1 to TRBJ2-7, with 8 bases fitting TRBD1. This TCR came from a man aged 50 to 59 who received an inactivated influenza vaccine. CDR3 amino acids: CASSLQAGGNEQYF. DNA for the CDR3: TGCGCCAGCAGCCTCCAGGCAGGGGGCAACGAGCAGTACTTC.